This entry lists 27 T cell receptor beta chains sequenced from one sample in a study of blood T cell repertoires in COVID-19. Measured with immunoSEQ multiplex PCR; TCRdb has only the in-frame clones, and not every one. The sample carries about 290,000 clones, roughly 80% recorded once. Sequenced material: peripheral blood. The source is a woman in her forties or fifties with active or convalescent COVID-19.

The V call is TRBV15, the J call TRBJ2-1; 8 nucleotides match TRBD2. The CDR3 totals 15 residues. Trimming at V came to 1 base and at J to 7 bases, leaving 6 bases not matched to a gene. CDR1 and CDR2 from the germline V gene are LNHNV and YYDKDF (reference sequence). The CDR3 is CATSRARGRQNEQFF. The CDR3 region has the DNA TGTGCCACCAGCAGAGCTCGCGGGAGGCAAAATGAGCAGTTCTTC.

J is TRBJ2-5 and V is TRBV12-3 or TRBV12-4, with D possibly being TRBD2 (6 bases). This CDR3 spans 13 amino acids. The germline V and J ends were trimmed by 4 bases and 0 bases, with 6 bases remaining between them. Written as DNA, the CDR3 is TGTGCCAGCAGTTGGACTAACCAAGAGACCCAGTACTTC. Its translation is CASSWTNQETQYF.

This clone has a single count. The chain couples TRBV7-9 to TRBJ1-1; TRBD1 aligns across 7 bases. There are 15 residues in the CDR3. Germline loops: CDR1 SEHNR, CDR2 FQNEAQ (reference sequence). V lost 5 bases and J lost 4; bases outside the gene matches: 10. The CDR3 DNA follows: TGTGCCAGCAGCAGAGACAGGGAAATGGTCACTGAAGCTTTCTTT. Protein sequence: CASSRDREMVTEAFF.

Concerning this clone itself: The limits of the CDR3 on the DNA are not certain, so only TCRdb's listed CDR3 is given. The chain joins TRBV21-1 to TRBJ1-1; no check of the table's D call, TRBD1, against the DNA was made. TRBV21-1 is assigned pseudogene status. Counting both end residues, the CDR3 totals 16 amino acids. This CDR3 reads CASFGNGTGTNTEAFF.

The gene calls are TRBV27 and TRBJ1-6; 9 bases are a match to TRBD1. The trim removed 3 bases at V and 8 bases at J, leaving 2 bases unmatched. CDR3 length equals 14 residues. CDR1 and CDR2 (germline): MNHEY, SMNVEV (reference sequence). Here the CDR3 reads CASSFTGGHSPLHF. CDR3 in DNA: TGTGCCAGCAGTTTTACAGGGGGCCATTCACCCCTCCACTTT.

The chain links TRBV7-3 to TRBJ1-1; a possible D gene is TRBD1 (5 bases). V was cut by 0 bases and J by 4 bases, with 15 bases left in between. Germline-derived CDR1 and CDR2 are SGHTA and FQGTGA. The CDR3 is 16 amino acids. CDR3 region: CASSLTSAGGSTEAFF. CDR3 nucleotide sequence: TGTGCCAGCAGCTTAACGTCGGCCGGGGGGAGCACTGAAGCTTTCTTT.

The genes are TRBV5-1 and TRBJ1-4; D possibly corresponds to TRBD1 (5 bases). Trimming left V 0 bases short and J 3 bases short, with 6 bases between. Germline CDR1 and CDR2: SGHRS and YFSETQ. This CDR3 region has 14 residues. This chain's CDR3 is CASSLDRSNEKLFF. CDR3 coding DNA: TGCGCCAGCAGCTTGGACAGGTCTAATGAAAAACTGTTTTTT.

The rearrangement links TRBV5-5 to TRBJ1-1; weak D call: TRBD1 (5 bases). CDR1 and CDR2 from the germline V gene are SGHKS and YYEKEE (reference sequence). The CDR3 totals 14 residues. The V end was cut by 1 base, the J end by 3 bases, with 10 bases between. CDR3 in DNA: TGTGCCAGCAGCTTGCAATGGGGGGACACTGAAGCTTTCTTT. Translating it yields CASSLQWGDTEAFF.

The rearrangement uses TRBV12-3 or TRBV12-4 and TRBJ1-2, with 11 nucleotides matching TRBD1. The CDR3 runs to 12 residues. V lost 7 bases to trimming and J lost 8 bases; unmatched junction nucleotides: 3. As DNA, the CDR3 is TGTGCCAGCACCCGGACAGGGGGCGGCTACACCTTC. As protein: CASTRTGGGYTF.

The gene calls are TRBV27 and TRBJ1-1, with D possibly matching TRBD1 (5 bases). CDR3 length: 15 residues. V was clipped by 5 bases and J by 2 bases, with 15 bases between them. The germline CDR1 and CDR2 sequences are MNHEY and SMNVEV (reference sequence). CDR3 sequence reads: CASSPYFDSNTEAFF. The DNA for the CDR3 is TGTGCCAGCAGTCCATACTTCGACAGCAACACTGAAGCTTTCTTT.

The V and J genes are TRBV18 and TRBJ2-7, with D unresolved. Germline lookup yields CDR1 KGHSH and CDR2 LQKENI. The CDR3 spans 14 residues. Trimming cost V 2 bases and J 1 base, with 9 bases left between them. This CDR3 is CASSPNSRSYEQYF. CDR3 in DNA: TGTGCCAGCTCACCAAACAGCCGATCCTACGAGCAGTACTTC.

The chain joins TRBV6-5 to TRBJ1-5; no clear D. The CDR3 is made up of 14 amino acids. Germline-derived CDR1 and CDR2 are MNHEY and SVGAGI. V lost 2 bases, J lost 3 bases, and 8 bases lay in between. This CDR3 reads CASSYGPNNQPQHF. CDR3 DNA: TGTGCCAGCAGTTACGGGCCTAACAATCAGCCCCAGCATTTT.

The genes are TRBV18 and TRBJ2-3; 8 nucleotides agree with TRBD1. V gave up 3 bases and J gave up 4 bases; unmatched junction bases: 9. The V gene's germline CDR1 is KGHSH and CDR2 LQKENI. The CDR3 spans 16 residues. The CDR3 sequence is CASSPTGQGRADTQYF. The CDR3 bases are TGTGCCAGCTCACCTACCGGACAGGGTCGGGCAGATACGCAGTATTTT. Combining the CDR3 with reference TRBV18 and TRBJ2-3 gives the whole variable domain NAGVMQNPRHLVRRRGQEARLRCSPMKGHSHVYWYRQLPEEGLKFMVYLQKENIIDESGMPKERFSAEFPKEGPSILRIQQVVRGDSAAYFCASSPTGQGRADTQYFGPGTRLTVL.

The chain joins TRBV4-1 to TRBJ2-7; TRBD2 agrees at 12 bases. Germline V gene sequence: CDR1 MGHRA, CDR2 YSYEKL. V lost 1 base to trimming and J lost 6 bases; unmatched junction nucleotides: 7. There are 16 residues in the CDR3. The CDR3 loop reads CASSQVLAGGSLEQYF. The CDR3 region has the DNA TGCGCCAGCAGCCAAGTACTAGCGGGAGGCTCTCTCGAGCAGTACTTC.

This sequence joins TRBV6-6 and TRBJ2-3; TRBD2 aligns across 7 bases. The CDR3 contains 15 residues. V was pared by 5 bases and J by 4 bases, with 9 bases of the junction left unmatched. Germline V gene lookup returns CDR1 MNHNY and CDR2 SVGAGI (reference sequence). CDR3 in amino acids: CASSEGGSFPDTQYF. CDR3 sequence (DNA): TGTGCCAGCAGTGAGGGCGGGAGTTTCCCAGATACGCAGTATTTT.

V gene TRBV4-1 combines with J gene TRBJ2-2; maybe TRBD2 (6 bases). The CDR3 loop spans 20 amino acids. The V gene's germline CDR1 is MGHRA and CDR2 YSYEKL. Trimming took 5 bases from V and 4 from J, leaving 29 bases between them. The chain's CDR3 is CASSEASQLAPMGSTGELFF. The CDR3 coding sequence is TGCGCCAGCAGCGAAGCCTCTCAGCTAGCGCCCATGGGGAGCACCGGGGAGCTGTTTTTT.

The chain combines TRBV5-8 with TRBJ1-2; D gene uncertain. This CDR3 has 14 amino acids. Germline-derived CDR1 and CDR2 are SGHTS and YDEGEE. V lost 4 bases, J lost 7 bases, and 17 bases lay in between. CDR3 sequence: CASSPGQPGVGYTF. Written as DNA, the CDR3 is TGTGCCAGCAGCCCCGGTCAACCGGGTGTTGGCTACACCTTC.

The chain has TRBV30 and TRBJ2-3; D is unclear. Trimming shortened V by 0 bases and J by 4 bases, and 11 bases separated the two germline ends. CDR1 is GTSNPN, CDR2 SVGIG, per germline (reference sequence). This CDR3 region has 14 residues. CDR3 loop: CAWSVGGQADTQYF. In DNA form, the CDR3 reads TGTGCCTGGAGTGTAGGTGGGCAGGCAGATACGCAGTATTTT.

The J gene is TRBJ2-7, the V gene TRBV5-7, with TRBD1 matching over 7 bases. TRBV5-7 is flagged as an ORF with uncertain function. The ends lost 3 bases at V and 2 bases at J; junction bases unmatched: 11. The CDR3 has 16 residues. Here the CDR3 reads CASSSRTGAETYEQYF. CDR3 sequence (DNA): TGTGCCAGCAGCTCGAGAACAGGGGCCGAGACCTACGAGCAGTACTTC.

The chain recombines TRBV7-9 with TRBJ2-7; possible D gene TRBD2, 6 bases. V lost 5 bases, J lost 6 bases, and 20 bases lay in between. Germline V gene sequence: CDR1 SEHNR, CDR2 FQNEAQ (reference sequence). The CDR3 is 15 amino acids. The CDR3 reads CASSPRGEPGPEQYF. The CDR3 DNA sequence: TGTGCCAGCAGCCCGCGGGGAGAACCGGGACCCGAGCAGTACTTC.

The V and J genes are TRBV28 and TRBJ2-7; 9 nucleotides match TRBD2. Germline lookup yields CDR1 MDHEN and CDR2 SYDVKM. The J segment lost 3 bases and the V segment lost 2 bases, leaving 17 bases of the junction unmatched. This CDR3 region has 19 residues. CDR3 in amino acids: CASSLGAGGPVYHGYEQYF. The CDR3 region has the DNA TGTGCCAGCAGTTTAGGGGCGGGAGGGCCAGTGTATCATGGCTACGAGCAGTACTTC.

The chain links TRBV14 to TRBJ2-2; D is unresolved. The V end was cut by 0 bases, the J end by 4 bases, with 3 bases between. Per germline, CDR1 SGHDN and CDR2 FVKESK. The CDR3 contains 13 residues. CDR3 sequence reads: CASSQDRTGELFF. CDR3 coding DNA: TGTGCCAGCAGCCAAGATCGCACCGGGGAGCTGTTTTTT.

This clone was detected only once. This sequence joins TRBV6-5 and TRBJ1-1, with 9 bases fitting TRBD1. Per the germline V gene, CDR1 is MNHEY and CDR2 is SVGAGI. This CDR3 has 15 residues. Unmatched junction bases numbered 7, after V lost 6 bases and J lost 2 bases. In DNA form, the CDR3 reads TGTGCCAGCAGCACTCTACAGGGGGCTAACACTGAAGCTTTCTTT. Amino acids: CASSTLQGANTEAFF.

The CDR3 DNA reads as TGTGCCAGCTCACAGGCTGCGGGCCAAGAGACCCAGTACTTC. It codes for CASSQAAGQETQYF. This chain uses TRBV18 with TRBJ2-5, with TRBD2 as a possible D gene (5 bases). CDR3 length: 14 amino acids. Germline loops: CDR1 KGHSH, CDR2 LQKENI. Trimming pared 4 bases from V and 1 base from J, leaving 10 bases between.

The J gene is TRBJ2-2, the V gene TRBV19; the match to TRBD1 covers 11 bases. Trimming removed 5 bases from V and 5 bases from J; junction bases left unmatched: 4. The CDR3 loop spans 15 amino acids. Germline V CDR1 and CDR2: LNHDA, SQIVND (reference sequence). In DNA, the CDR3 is TGTGCCAGTAGTCCCCGGGACAGGGGGACCGGGGAGCTGTTTTTT. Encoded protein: CASSPRDRGTGELFF.

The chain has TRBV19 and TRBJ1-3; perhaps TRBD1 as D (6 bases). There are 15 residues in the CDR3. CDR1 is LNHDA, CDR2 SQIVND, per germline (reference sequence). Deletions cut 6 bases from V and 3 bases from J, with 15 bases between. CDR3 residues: CASRQLGADGNTIYF. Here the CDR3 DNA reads TGTGCCAGTAGACAGTTGGGGGCTGATGGAAACACCATATATTTT.

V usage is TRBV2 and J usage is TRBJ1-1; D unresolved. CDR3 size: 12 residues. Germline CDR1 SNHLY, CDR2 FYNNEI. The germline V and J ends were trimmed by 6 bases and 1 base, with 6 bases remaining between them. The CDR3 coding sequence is TGTGCCAGCAGACAGACGAACACTGAAGCTTTCTTT. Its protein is CASRQTNTEAFF.